Following are 15 T cell receptor beta chains from one sample sequenced in a study of blood T cell repertoires in COVID-19 (dated by TCRdb to 2019 to 2021). The library was made by the immunoSEQ multiplex PCR assay. TCRdb took this table from immuneACCESS and kept in-frame rearrangements with V and J called. Such tables lack part of the clones; where checked against another copy, unresolved V genes explain under half of the gap, and the rest is unexplained. Within this sample are approximately 120,000 clones, with approximately 85% of them counted one time only. The ten largest clones take up 27% of the sample. Sequenced material: peripheral blood. All receptors come from a woman at least 80 years old with acute or convalescent COVID-19.

The V gene is TRBV5-1, the J gene TRBJ2-2; 8 nucleotides line up with TRBD2. The CDR3 has 15 amino acids. Germline assignment: CDR1 SGHRS and CDR2 YFSETQ. V trimming: 1 base; J trimming: 10 bases; junction bases outside the gene matches: 9. DNA of the CDR3: TGCGCCAGCAGCTTGATTCCCAGCGGGGGCGAGGAGCTGTTTTTT. This translates into CASSLIPSGGEELFF.

This chain links TRBV18 with TRBJ2-7; the D gene is possibly TRBD1 (6 bases). The V gene's germline CDR1 is KGHSH and CDR2 LQKENI. The V end was cut by 3 bases, the J end by 4 bases, with 10 bases between. CDR3 length: 13 amino acids. CDR3 DNA: TGTGCCAGCTCACCCCAGGGACAATACGAGCAGTACGTC. It encodes CASSPQGQYEQYV.

The chain has TRBV2 and TRBJ2-1, with 7 bases that match TRBD1. CDR3 size: 14 residues. Germline loops: CDR1 SNHLY, CDR2 FYNNEI. The V segment lost 4 bases and the J segment 3 bases; nucleotides outside the gene matches: 3. This CDR3 is CASSVGTVYNEQFF. The CDR3 DNA is TGTGCCAGCAGTGTGGGGACAGTCTACAATGAGCAGTTCTTC.

The CDR3 region is CSVVLSGNTIYF. CDR3 DNA sequence: TGCAGCGTTGTCTTGTCTGGAAACACCATATATTTT. The gene calls are TRBV29-1 and TRBJ1-3; D unclear. V lost 4 bases and J 1 base, leaving 5 bases between the germline ends. In germline, CDR1 is SQVTM, CDR2 ANQGSEA. The CDR3 loop spans 12 amino acids.

This sequence joins TRBV7-9 and TRBJ1-2, with 8 bases identical to TRBD1. Looked up from germline, CDR1 is SEHNR and CDR2 is FQNEAQ (reference sequence). V lost 2 bases and J lost 7; bases outside the gene matches: 3. This CDR3 contains 13 residues. The CDR3, as DNA: TGTGCCAGCAGCTTAATGGACAGGGCTGGCTACACCTTC. Its translation: CASSLMDRAGYTF.

The rearrangement links TRBV5-1 to TRBJ2-3; TRBD1 matches at 10 bases. The ends lost 7 bases at V and 0 bases at J; junction bases unmatched: 2. This CDR3 is 14 amino acids long. CDR1 SGHRS and CDR2 YFSETQ come from the germline V gene. The CDR3 DNA reads TGCGCCAGCGGGACAGGGGAAAGCACAGATACGCAGTATTTT. Protein product: CASGTGESTDTQYF.

V is TRBV7-9 and J is TRBJ1-1; D may be TRBD1 (6 bases). Per the germline V gene, CDR1 is SEHNR and CDR2 is FQNEAQ (reference sequence). Trimming shortened V by 6 bases and J by 0 bases, and 11 bases separated the two germline ends. The CDR3 runs 14 residues. The CDR3 region has the DNA TGTGCCAGCAGAACCGGGACATTGAACACTGAAGCTTTCTTT. It is translated as CASRTGTLNTEAFF.

This clone was recorded only once. The CDR3 coding sequence is TGTGCCAGCAGTTGGAACACAGGACAAGAGACCCAGTACTTC. Its protein product is CASSWNTGQETQYF. The chain carries TRBV7-2 and TRBJ2-5, with D possibly TRBD1 on 5 matching bases. This CDR3 has 14 residues. The germline V gene has CDR1 SGHTA and CDR2 FQGNSA. V was cut by 6 bases and J by 2 bases, with 13 bases left in between. Drawing the rest from reference TRBV7-2 and TRBJ2-5, the complete variable domain is GAGVSQSPSNKVTEKGKDVELRCDPISGHTALYWYRQSLGQGLEFLIYFQGNSAPDKSGLPSDRFSAERTGGSVSTLTIQRTQQEDSAVYLCASSWNTGQETQYFGPGTRLLVL.

V usage is TRBV5-4 and J usage is TRBJ1-1, with D possibly TRBD1 on 6 matching bases. Trimming removed 4 bases from V and 11 bases from J, with 15 bases in between. The CDR3 sequence is 12 residues long. The germline CDR1 and CDR2 sequences are SGHNT and YYREEE (reference sequence). This chain's CDR3 is CASSPQGTKAFF. CDR3 DNA sequence: TGTGCCAGCAGCCCTCAGGGGACTAAGGCTTTCTTT.

The V gene is TRBV3-1 (or the pseudogene TRBV3-2), the J gene TRBJ2-3, with D possibly matching TRBD2 (6 bases). The V end lost 4 bases, the J end lost 0 bases, and 14 bases lay between the germline ends. Germline V gives CDR1 LGHDT, CDR2 YNNKEL (reference sequence). The CDR3 length is 16 residues. CDR3: CASSPIFGGSTDTQYF. CDR3 nucleotides: TGTGCCAGCAGCCCCATCTTCGGGGGTAGCACAGATACGCAGTATTTT.

This chain connects TRBV5-1 to TRBJ2-3; D ambiguous. The CDR3 is made up of 14 amino acids. Trimming cost V 0 bases and J 2 bases, with 7 bases left between them. CDR1 and CDR2 (germline): SGHRS, YFSETQ. CDR3 amino acids: CASSLGFNTDTQYF. The CDR3 nucleotides are TGCGCCAGCAGCTTGGGTTTCAACACAGATACGCAGTATTTT.

This chain links TRBV5-6 with TRBJ1-2; D is possibly TRBD1 (5 bases). The V end was cut by 1 base, the J end by 7 bases, with 17 bases between. The germline V gene encodes CDR1 SGHDT and CDR2 YYEEEE. There are 15 residues in the CDR3. CDR3 protein: CASSLRGAGTLGYTF. The CDR3 region has the DNA TGTGCCAGCAGCTTGAGGGGTGCGGGGACTCTTGGCTACACCTTC.

This chain connects TRBV7-2 to TRBJ2-3; 7 nucleotides align to TRBD1. Trimming at V came to 4 bases and at J to 4 bases, leaving 11 bases not matched to a gene. The CDR3 totals 16 residues. In germline, CDR1 is SGHTA, CDR2 FQGNSA. CDR3 in amino acids: CASSSHLGGWADTQYF. The CDR3 DNA sequence: TGTGCCAGCAGCTCCCACCTAGGGGGCTGGGCAGATACGCAGTATTTT.

The chain joins TRBV18 to TRBJ2-7; D gene ambiguous. The CDR3 runs to 14 residues. Trimming shortened V by 5 bases and J by 0 bases, and 11 bases separated the two germline ends. Germline CDR1 reads KGHSH; CDR2 reads LQKENI. The CDR3 reads CASSRTPLSYEQYV. Here the CDR3 DNA reads TGTGCCAGCTCAAGAACACCCCTCTCCTACGAGCAGTACGTC.

This clone was seen only once. The chain combines TRBV5-5 with TRBJ2-7; TRBD1 is a possible D gene (6 bases). The V gene lost 4 bases and the J gene lost 9 bases, with 17 bases spanning the gap. This CDR3 region has 13 residues. Germline CDR1 reads SGHKS; CDR2 reads YYEKEE (reference sequence). The DNA for the CDR3 is TGTGCCAGCAGCCGGACAGTCACCTCGGTGCAGTACGTC. This sequence encodes CASSRTVTSVQYV.